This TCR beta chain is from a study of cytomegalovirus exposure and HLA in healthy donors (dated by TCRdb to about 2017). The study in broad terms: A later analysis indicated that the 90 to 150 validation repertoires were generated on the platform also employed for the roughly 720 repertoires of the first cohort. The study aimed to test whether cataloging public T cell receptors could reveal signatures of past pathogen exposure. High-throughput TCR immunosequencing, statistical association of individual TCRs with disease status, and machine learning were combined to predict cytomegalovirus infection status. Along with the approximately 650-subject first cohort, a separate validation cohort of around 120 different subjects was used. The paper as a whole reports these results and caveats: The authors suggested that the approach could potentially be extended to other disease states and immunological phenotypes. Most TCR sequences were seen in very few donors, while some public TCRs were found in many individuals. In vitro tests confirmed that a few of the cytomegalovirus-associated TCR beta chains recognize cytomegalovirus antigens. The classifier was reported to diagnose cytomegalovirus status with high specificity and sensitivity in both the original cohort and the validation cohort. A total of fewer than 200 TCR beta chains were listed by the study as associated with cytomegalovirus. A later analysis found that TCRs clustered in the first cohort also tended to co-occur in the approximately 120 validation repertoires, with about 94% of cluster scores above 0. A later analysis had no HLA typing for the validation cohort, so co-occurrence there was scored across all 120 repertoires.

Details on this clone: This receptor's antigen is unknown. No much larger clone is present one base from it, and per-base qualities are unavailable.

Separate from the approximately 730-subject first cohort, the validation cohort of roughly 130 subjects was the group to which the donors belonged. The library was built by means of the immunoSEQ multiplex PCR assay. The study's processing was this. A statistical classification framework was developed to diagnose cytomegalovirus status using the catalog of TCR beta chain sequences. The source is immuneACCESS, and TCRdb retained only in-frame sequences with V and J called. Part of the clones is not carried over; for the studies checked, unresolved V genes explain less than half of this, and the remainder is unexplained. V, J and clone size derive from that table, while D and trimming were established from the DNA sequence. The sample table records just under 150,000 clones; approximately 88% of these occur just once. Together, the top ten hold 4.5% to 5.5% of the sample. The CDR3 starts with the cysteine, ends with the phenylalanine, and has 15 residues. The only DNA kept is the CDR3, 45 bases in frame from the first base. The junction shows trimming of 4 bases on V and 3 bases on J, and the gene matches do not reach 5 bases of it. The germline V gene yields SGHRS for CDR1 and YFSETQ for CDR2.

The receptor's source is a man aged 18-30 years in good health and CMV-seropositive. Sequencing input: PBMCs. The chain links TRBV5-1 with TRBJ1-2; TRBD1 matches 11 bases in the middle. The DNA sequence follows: TGCGCCAGCAGCAACCGGGACAGGGGGGACTATGGCTACACCTTC. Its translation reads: CASSNRDRGDYGYTF.